This section outlines one T cell receptor beta chain sequence together with its context. What it binds is unknown. The data originate from a study of siplizumab effects on memory and regulatory T cells. General observations from the study: No more than a minor fraction of alloreactive clones could be traced back to unstimulated subsets.

The germline gives CDR1 SGHTA, CDR2 FQGNSA. Trimming shortened V by 5 bases and J by 3 bases, and 14 bases separated the two germline ends. This CDR3 has 15 amino acids. Libraries were prepared by immunoSEQ multiplex PCR; TCRdb keeps only in-frame clonotypes and omits some of them. The repertoire holds 65,000 to 70,000 clones, roughly 88% seen once, with 1.7% in the top ten. Sequenced: Tregs sorted from blood. This TCR was recovered from a human donor in good health. The chain uses TRBV7-2 and TRBJ1-5; a weak D match, TRBD1 (6 bases). The CDR3 is CASSRGGLVNQPQHF. DNA of the CDR3: TGTGCCAGCAGCCGCGGGGGGCTCGTCAATCAGCCCCAGCATTTT.